The clone carrying this T cell receptor (beta chain) was counted a few times. Its cognate antigen is unknown. The source of the sample is a study of T cell repertoires in cytomegalovirus infection. Study-level background: Indicated by public TCR beta signatures were CMV infection and matching HLA type.

Broader study findings: HLA-C-restricted CMV-specific TCR beta clonotypes were dominant in the ex vivo response.

V was pared by 6 bases and J by 7 bases, with 19 bases between. Germline CDR1 and CDR2: DFQATT and SNEGSKA (reference sequence). This CDR3 comprises 15 residues. TCRdb re-called the reads through MiXCR, storing one row per CDR3 protein. The repertoire holds about 150,000 distinct CDR3 sequences, with 23% as singletons. Sequencing was carried out using PBMCs. This clonotype was obtained from a human donor in good health (CMV status not recorded). Some clones in this sample may be carry-over from other donors' samples. This sequence joins TRBV20-1 and TRBJ1-6, with D uncertain. The CDR3: CSALPGPRANSPLHF. The DNA of the CDR3 is TGCAGTGCCCTCCCCGGGCCGCGGGCGAATTCACCCCTCCACTTT.